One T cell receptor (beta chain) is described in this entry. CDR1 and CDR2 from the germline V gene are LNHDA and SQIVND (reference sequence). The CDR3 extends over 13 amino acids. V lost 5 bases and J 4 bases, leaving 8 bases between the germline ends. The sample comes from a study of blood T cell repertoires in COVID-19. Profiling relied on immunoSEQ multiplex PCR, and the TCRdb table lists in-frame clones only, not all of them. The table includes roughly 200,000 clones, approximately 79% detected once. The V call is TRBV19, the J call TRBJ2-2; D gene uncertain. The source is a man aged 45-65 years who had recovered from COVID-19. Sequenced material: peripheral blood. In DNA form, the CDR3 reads TGTGCCAGTAGTCCCCGTAGCACCGGGGAGCTGTTTTTT. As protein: CASSPRSTGELFF.